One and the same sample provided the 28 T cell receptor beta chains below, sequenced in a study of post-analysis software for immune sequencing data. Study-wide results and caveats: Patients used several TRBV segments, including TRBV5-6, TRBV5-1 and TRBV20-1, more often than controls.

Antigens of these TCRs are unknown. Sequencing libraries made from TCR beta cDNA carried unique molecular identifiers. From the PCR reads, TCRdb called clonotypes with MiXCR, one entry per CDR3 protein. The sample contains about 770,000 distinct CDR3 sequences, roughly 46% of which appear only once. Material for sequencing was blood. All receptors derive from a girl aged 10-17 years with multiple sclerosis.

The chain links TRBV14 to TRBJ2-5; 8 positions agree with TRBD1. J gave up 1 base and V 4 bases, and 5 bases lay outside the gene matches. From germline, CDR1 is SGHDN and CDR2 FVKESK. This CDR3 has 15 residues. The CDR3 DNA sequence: TGTGCCAGCAGCCCGACAGGGGTGGGCCAAGAGACCCAGTACTTC. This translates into CASSPTGVGQETQYF.

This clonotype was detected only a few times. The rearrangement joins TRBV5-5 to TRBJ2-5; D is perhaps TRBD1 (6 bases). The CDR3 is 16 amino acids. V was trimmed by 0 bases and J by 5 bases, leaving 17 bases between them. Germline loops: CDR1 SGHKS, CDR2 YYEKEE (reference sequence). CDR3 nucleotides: TGTGCCAGCAGCTTGGAGCCGGGACACCAAGGGGAGACCCAGTACTTC. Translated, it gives CASSLEPGHQGETQYF.

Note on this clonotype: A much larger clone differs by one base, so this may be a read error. The CDR3 sequence is CASSWTSGSDEQFF. CDR3 coding DNA: TGTGCCAGCAGTTGGACTAGCGGGAGCGATGAGCAGTTCTTC. The chain recombines TRBV2 with TRBJ2-1; TRBD2 matches at 13 bases. Losses at the gene ends were 5 bases for V and 8 bases for J; bases not matched to a gene: 3. This CDR3 comprises 14 residues. Germline V gives CDR1 SNHLY, CDR2 FYNNEI.

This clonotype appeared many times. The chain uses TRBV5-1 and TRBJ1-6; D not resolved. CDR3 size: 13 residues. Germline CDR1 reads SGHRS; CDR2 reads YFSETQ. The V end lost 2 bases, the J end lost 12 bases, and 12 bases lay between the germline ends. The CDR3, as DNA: TGCGCCAGCAGCTTAAATAATGGGGAACCCCTCCACTTT. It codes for CASSLNNGEPLHF.

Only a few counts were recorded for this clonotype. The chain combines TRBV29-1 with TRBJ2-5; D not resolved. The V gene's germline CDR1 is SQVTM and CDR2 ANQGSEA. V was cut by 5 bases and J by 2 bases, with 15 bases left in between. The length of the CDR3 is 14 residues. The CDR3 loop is CSVFLGSNQETQYF. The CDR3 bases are TGCAGCGTTTTCTTAGGCAGCAATCAAGAGACCCAGTACTTC. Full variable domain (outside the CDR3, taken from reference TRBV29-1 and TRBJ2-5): SAVISQKPSRDICQRGTSLTIQCQVDSQVTMMFWYRQQPGQSLTLIATANQGSEATYESGFVIDKFPISRPNLTFSTLTVSNMSPEDSSIYLCSVFLGSNQETQYFGPGTRLLVL.

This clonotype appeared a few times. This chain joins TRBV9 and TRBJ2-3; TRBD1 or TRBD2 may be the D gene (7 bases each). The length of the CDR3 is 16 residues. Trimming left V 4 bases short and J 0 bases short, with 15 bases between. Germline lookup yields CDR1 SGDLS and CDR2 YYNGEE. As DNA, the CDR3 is TGTGCCAGCAGCCCCCGGGGGGACAGCAGCACAGATACGCAGTATTTT. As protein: CASSPRGDSSTDTQYF.

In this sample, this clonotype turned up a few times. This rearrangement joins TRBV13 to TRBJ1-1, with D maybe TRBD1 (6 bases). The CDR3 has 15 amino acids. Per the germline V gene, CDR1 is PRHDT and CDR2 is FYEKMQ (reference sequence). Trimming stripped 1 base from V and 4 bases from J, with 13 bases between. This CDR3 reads CASSLEPGAGTEAFF. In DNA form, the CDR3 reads TGTGCCAGCAGCTTAGAACCAGGGGCGGGCACTGAAGCTTTCTTT.

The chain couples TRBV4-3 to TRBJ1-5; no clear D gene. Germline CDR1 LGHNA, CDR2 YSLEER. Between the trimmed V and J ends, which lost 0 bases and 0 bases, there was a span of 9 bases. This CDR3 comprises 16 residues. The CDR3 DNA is TGCGCCAGCAGCCAAGATCCACACCCTAGCAATCAGCCCCAGCATTTT. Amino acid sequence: CASSQDPHPSNQPQHF.

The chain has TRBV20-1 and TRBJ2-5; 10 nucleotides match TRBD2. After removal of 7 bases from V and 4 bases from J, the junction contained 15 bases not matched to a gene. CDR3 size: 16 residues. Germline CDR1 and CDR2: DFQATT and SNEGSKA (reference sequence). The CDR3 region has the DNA TGCAGTGGCTTCGGACGACAGCGGGAGGGGGCAGAGACCCAGTACTTC. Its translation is CSGFGRQREGAETQYF.

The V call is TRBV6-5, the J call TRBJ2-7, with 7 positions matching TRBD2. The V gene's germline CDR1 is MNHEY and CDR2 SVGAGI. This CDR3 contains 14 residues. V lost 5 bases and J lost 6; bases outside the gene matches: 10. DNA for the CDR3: TGTGCCAGCAGTACCCTGGCGGGAGAGGGCGAGCAGTACTTC. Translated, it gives CASSTLAGEGEQYF.

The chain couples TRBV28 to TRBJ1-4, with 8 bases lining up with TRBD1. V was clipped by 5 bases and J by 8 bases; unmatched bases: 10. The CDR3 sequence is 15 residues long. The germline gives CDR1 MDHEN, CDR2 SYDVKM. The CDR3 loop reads CASSPRQGMGEKLFF. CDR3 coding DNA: TGTGCCAGCAGTCCTAGACAGGGGATGGGGGAAAAACTGTTTTTT.

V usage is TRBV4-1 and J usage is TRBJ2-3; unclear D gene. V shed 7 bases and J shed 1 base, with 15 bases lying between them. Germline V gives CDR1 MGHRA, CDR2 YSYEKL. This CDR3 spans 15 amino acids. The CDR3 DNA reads TGCGCCAGCACCCCTGCTGACACTGGCACAGATACGCAGTATTTT. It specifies CASTPADTGTDTQYF.

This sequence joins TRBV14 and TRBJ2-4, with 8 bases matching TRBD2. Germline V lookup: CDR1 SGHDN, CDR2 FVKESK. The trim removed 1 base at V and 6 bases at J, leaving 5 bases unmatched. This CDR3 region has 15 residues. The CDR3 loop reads CASSQAGTRGNIQYF. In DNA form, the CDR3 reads TGTGCCAGCAGCCAAGCCGGGACTAGAGGAAACATTCAGTACTTC.

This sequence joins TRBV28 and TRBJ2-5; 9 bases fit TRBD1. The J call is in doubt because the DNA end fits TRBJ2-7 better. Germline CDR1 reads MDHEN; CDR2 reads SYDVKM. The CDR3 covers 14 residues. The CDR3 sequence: CASSYSGQGIEQYF. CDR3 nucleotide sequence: TGTGCCAGCAGTTACTCGGGACAGGGTATCGAGCAGTACTTC.

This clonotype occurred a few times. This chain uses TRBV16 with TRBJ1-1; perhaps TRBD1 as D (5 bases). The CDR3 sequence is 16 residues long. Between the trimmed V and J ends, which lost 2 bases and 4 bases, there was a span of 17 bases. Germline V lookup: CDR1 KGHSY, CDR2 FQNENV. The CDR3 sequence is CASSQPGGSGSTEAFF. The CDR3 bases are TGTGCCAGCAGCCAACCTGGGGGGTCGGGGAGCACTGAAGCTTTCTTT.

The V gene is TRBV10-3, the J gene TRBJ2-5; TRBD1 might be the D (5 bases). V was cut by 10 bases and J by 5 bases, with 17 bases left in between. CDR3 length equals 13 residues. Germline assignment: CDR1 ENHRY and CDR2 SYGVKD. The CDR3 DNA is TGTGCCACCTCCCAACAGGAAGGTGAGACCCAGTACTTC. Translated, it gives CATSQQEGETQYF.

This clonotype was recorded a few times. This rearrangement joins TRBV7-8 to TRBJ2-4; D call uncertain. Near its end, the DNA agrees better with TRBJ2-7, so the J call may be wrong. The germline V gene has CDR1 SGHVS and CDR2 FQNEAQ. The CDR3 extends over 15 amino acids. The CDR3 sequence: CASSLGWSRTYEQYF. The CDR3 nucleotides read TGTGCCAGCAGCTTAGGTTGGTCAAGAACCTACGAGCAGTACTTC.

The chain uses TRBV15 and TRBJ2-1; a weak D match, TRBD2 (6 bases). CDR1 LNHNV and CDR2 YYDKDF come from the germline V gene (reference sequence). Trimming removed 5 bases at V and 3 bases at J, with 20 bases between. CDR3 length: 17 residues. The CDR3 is CATSSRIPSASYNEQFF. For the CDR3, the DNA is TGTGCCACCAGCTCCCGGATCCCTAGCGCAAGCTACAATGAGCAGTTCTTC.

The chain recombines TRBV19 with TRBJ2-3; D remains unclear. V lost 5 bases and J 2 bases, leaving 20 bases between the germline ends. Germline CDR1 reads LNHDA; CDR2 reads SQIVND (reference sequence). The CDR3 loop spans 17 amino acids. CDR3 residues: CASSLQMSSPHTDTQYF. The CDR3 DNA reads TGTGCCAGTAGTCTCCAAATGAGTAGCCCGCACACAGATACGCAGTATTTT.

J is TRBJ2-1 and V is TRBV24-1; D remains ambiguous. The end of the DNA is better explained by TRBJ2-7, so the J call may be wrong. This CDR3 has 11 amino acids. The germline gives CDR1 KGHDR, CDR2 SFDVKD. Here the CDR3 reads CATSDWNEQYF. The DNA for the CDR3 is TGTGCCACCAGTGATTGGAACGAGCAGTACTTC.

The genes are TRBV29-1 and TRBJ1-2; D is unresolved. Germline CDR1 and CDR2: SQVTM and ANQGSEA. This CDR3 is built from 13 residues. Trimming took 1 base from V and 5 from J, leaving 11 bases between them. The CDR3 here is CSVEGGSTYGYTF. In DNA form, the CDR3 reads TGCAGCGTTGAAGGTGGCAGCACTTATGGCTACACCTTC.

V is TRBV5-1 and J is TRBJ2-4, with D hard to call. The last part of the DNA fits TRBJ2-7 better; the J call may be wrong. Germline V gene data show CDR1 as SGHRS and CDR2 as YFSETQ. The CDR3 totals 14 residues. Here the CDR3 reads CASSFFQTFGEQYF. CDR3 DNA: TGCGCCAGCAGCTTTTTTCAGACCTTCGGCGAGCAGTACTTC.

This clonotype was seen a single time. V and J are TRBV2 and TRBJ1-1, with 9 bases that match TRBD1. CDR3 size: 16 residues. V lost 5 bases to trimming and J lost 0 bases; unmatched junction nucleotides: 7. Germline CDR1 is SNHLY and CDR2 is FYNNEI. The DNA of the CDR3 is TGTGCCAGCAGTCCCGACAGGGGGAGAATGAACACTGAAGCTTTCTTT. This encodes CASSPDRGRMNTEAFF.

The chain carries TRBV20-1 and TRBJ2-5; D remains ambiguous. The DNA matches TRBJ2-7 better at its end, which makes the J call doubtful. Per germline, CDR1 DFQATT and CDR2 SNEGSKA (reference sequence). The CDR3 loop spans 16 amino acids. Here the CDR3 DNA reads TGCAGTGCTAGAGATTTTGGGCTAACCCAAACCGACGAGCAGTACTTC. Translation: CSARDFGLTQTDEQYF.

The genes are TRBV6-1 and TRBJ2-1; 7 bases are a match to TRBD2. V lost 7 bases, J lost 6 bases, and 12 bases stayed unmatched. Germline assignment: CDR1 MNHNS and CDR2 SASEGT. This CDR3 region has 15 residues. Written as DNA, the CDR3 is TGTGCCAGCAAACTCCAGCTAGCGGCCGGCAATGAGCAGTTCTTC. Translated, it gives CASKLQLAAGNEQFF.

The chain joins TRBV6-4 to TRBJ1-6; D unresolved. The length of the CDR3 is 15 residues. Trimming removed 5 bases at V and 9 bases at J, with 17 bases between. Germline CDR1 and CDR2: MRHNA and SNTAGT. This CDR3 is CASSSGLFEGSPLHF. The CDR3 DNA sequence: TGTGCCAGCAGTTCCGGGTTATTTGAGGGTTCACCCCTCCACTTT.

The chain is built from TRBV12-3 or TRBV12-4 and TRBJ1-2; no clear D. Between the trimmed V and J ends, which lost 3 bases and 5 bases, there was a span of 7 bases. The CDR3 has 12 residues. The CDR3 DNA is TGTGCCAGCAGTTTCAGGTCTTATGGCTACACCTTC. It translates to CASSFRSYGYTF.

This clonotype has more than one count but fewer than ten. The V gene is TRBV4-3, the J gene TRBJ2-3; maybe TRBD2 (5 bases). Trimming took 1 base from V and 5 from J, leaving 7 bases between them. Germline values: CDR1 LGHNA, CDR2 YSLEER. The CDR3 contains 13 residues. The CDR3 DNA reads TGCGCCAGCAGCCAAGGAGGAGGAGATACGCAGTATTTT. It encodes CASSQGGGDTQYF.